Included here is one T cell receptor beta chain sequence, with context. Its target is unknown. The sample originates from a study of T cells in Graves' hyperthyroidism and ophthalmopathy. Overall study context: Peripheral blood specimens were obtained at initial diagnosis, prior to any treatment.

Authors of the study amplified TCR beta CDR3 regions from RNA transcripts. First-round RT-PCR with HTBI primers amplified the TCR CDR3 region. A single record per CDR3 protein comes from TCRdb applying MiXCR to the multiplex PCR reads. The data hold approximately 870,000 distinct CDR3 sequences, with about 38% observed a single time. The CDR3 is 16 residues long. CDR1 is MNHNY and CDR2 is SVGAGI in the germline V gene (reference sequence). V lost 6 bases, J lost 6 bases, and 13 bases stayed unmatched. General study findings and limits: For ophthalmopathy, model prediction preceded onset by a median about 6 months. Blood also held most thyroid clonotypes expanded beyond 0.001.

The authors deemed Graves' hyperthyroidism stable absent ophthalmopathy progression within 18 months. This sequence joins TRBV6-6 and TRBJ2-2; 7 nucleotides match TRBD1. This receptor was obtained from a man between 18 and 29 years old with Graves' hyperthyroidism. The specimen was blood. As DNA, the CDR3 is TGTGCCAGCAGCAAGCAGCCGGACAGGAATCCCGGGGAGCTGTTTTTT. Translated: CASSKQPDRNPGELFF.